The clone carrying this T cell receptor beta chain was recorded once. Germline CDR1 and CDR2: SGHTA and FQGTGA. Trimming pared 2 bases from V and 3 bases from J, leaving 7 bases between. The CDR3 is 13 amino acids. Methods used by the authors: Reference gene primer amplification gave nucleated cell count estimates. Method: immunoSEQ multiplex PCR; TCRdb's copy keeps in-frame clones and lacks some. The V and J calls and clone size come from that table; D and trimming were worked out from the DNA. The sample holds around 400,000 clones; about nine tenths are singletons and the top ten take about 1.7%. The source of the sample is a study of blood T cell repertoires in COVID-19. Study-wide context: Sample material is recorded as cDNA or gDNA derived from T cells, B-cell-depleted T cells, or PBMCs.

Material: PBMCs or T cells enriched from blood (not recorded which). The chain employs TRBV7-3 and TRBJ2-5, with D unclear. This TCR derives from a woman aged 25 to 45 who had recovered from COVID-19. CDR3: CASSLGLEETQYF. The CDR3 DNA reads TGTGCCAGCAGCTTAGGCCTGGAAGAGACCCAGTACTTC.